This T cell receptor beta chain was sequenced during a study of post-analysis software for immune sequencing data. Turning to the study itself: In terms of disease course, relapsing-remitting, secondary progressive and progressive-relapsing multiple sclerosis were included.

Study findings and constraints: Compared with controls, patients had more of five or six TRBV segments, including TRBV5-6, TRBV5-1 and TRBV20-1. The authors found that F measure strongly co-clustered same-batch samples. Diversity measured as normalized Chao1 was significantly lower in multiple sclerosis patients than in controls.

Unique molecular identifiers were built into the TCR beta cDNA libraries. TCRdb passed the PCR reads through MiXCR, listing each CDR3 protein once. The table lists about 260,000 distinct CDR3 sequences, 36% of them singletons. Comment on this clonotype: No antigen is known for it.

CDR1 is MRHNA, CDR2 SNTAGT, per germline. This CDR3 contains 15 residues. V lost 6 bases, J lost 1 base, and 12 bases lay in between. The sequenced sample was blood. This chain uses TRBV6-4 with TRBJ1-4, with a tentative D call TRBD1 (5 bases). The sequence derives from a girl under 18 with multiple sclerosis. This chain's CDR3 is CASRGRGRTNEKLFF. CDR3 DNA: TGTGCCAGCAGGGGACGGGGAAGAACTAATGAAAAACTGTTTTTT.